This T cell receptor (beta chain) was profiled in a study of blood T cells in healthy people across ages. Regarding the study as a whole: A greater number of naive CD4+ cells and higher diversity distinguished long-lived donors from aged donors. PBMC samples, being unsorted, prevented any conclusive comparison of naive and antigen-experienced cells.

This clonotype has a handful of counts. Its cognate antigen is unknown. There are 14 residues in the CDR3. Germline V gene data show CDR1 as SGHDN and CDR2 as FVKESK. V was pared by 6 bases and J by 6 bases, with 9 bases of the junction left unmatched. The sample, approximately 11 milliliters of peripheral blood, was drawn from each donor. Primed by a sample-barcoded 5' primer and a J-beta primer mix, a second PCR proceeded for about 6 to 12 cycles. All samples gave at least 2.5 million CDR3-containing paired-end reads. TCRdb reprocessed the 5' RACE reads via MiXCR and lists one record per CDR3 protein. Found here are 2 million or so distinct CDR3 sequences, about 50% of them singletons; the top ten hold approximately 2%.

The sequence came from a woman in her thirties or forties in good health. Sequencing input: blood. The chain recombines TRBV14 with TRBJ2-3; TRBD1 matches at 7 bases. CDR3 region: CASRPTGETDTQYF. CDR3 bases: TGTGCCAGCAGGCCCACAGGGGAGACGGATACGCAGTATTTT.